This T cell receptor (beta chain) was observed in a study of patients and donors after allogeneic stem cell transplantation. Trimming removed 0 bases from V and 7 bases from J, with 13 bases in between. CDR3 size: 15 residues. Germline CDR1 is MNHEY and CDR2 is SMNVEV (reference sequence). Via MiXCR, TCRdb re-called the RT-PCR reads, giving one row per CDR3 protein. The table records fewer than 180,000 distinct CDR3 sequences, about two fifths of them present only once. This clonotype was seen more than once but under ten times. This receptor was obtained from a human donor who was either an allogeneic HSCT recipient or a stem cell or donor lymphocyte infusion donor (not recorded which). It is not recorded whose cells these are; they may come from a transplant donor. Sequenced: blood, either unsorted or a sorted T cell fraction (not recorded which). The chain employs TRBV27 and TRBJ1-5, with D unclear. CDR3 sequence: CASSLSPAGGQPQHF. The CDR3 coding sequence is TGTGCCAGCAGTTTATCGCCGGCAGGAGGACAGCCCCAGCATTTT.